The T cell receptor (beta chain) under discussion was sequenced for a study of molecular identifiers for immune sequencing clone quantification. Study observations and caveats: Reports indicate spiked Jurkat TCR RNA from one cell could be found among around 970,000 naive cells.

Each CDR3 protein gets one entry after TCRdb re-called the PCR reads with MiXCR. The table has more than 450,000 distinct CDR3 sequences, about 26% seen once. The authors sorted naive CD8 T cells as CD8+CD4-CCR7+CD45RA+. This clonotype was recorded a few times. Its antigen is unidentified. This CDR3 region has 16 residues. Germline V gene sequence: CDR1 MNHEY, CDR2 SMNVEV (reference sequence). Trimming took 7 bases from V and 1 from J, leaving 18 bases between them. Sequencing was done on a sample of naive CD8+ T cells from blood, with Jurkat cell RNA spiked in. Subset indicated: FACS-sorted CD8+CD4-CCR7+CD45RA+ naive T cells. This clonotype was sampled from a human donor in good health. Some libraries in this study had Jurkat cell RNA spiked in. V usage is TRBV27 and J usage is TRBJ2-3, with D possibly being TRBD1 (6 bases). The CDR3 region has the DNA TGTGCCAGCATCAACACAGGGCAGGGCCGCACAGATACGCAGTATTTT. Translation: CASINTGQGRTDTQYF.